Each of the 7 T cell receptor beta chains below was sequenced from the same sample in a study of cytomegalovirus exposure and HLA in healthy donors. Primers for the PCR totalled 60 Vbeta and 13 Jbeta. Sequenced by immunoSEQ multiplex PCR; TCRdb stores in-frame clones only, minus some. Of under 200,000 clones in the sample, roughly 80% were seen once. The sample taken for sequencing was PBMCs. These receptors came from a girl under 18 in good health and CMV-seropositive.

J is TRBJ1-4 and V is TRBV5-4; D possibly corresponds to TRBD1 (5 bases). V lost 2 bases and J lost 5, with 16 bases in between. The CDR3 sequence is 16 residues long. The germline V gene encodes CDR1 SGHNT and CDR2 YYREEE (reference sequence). CDR3 sequence reads: CASSLGAPGRNEKLFF. The CDR3, as DNA: TGTGCCAGCAGCTTAGGTGCCCCAGGGCGAAATGAAAAACTGTTTTTT. The variable domain in full, with the rest retrieved from reference TRBV5-4 and TRBJ1-4, is ETGVTQSPTHLIKTRGQQVTLRCSSQSGHNTVSWYQQALGQGPQFIFQYYREEENGRGNFPPRFSGLQFPNYSSELNVNALELDDSALYLCASSLGAPGRNEKLFFGSGTQLSVL.

The V call is TRBV5-1, the J call TRBJ2-5, with TRBD1 as a possible D gene (5 bases). The CDR3 loop spans 14 amino acids. Germline V gene sequence: CDR1 SGHRS, CDR2 YFSETQ. The germline V and J ends were trimmed by 1 base and 5 bases, with 12 bases remaining between them. CDR3 sequence: CASSLLQGGETQYF. The CDR3 DNA is TGCGCCAGCAGCTTGCTCCAGGGTGGGGAGACCCAGTACTTC.

The chain combines TRBV7-2 with TRBJ2-5; no clear D gene. Germline CDR1 reads SGHTA; CDR2 reads FQGNSA. The CDR3 length is 14 residues. V was clipped by 5 bases and J by 5 bases, with 15 bases between them. The CDR3 protein is CASSPRPGYETQYF. DNA of the CDR3: TGTGCCAGCAGCCCCCGCCCCGGGTACGAGACCCAGTACTTC.

This clone was seen more than once but under ten times. The rearrangement links TRBV7-8 to TRBJ1-4; D not certain. This CDR3 region has 15 residues. V was clipped by 1 base and J by 0 bases, with 6 bases between them. Germline lookup yields CDR1 SGHVS and CDR2 FQNEAQ. The CDR3 bases are TGTGCCAGCAGCTTAGGAGGGTCAACTAATGAAAAACTGTTTTTT. Its translation is CASSLGGSTNEKLFF.

The genes are TRBV7-9 and TRBJ2-6, with 7 bases lining up with TRBD1. Germline V gene data show CDR1 as SEHNR and CDR2 as FQNEAQ (reference sequence). V dropped 7 bases and J dropped 2; count of bases not matched to a gene: 8. This CDR3 is 16 amino acids long. CDR3 DNA: TGTGCCAGCAAACTTGACAGGGCACCTGGGGCCAACGTCCTGACTTTC. It is translated as CASKLDRAPGANVLTF.

The V and J genes are TRBV10-2 and TRBJ1-2; D is unresolved. The CDR3 covers 14 residues. Germline CDR1 is WSHSY and CDR2 is SAAADI. V was trimmed by 6 bases and J by 7 bases, leaving 18 bases between them. DNA for the CDR3: TGCGCCAGCAGGCGTTCAGAGGGCTTTGGTGGCTACACCTTC. This encodes CASRRSEGFGGYTF.

This chain connects TRBV11-2 to TRBJ2-1, with a possible D match to TRBD2 (5 bases). Germline CDR1 reads SGHAT; CDR2 reads FQNNGV. The CDR3 has 13 residues. V gave up 2 bases and J gave up 12 bases, with 14 bases separating them. The CDR3 loop reads CASSLMAGGLQFF. CDR3 bases: TGTGCCAGCAGCTTAATGGCGGGCGGGTTGCAGTTCTTC. Using reference TRBV11-2 and TRBJ2-1 for the parts outside the CDR3, the full variable domain is EAGVAQSPRYKIIEKRQSVAFWCNPISGHATLYWYQQILGQGPKLLIQFQNNGVVDDSQLPKDRFSAERLKGVDSTLKIQPAKLEDSAVYLCASSLMAGGLQFFGPGTRLTVL.